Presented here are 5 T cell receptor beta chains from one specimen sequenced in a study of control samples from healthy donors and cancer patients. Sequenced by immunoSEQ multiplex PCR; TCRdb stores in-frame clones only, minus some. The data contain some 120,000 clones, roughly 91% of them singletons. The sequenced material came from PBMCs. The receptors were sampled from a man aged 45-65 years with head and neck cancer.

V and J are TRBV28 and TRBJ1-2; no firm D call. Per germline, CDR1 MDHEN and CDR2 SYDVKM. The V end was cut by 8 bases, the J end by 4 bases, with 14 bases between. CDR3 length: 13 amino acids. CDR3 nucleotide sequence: TGTGCCAGCGGGGAACCAAACACCTATGGCTACACCTTC. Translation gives CASGEPNTYGYTF.

The CDR3 region has the DNA TGTGCCAGCAGCTTAGAGTTTGGGGGAAACACTGAAGCTTTCTTT. Translation: CASSLEFGGNTEAFF. This chain joins TRBV7-9 and TRBJ1-1, with D possibly TRBD1 on 5 matching bases. Germline CDR1 and CDR2: SEHNR and FQNEAQ (reference sequence). CDR3 length equals 15 residues. V lost 1 base, J lost 2 bases, and 11 bases lay in between.

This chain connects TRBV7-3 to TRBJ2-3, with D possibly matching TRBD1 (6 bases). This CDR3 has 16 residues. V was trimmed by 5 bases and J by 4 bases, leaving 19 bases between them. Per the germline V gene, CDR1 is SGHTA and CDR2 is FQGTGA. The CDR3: CASSLLGGSPPDTQYF. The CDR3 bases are TGTGCCAGCAGCCTCCTAGGGGGTAGCCCCCCAGATACGCAGTATTTT.

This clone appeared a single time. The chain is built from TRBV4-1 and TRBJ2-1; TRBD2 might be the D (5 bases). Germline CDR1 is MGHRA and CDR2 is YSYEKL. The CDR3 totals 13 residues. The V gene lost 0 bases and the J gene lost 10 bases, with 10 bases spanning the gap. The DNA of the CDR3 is TGCGCCAGCAGCCAAGATCCCCCGGGGGAGCAGTTCTTC. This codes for CASSQDPPGEQFF.

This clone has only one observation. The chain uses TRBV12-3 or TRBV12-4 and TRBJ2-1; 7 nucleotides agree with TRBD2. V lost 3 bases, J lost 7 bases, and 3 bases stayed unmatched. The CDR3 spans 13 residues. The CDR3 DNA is TGTGCCAGCAGTTTCGGACTAGAGAATGAGCAGTTCTTC. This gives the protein CASSFGLENEQFF.